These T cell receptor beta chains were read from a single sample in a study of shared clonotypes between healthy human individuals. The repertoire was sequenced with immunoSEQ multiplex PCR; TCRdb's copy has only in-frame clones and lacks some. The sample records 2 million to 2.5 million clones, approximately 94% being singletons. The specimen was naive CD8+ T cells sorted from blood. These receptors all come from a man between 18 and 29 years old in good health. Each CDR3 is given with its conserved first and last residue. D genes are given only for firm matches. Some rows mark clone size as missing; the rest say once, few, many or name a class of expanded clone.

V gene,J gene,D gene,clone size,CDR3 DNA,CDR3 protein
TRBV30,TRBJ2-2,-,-,TGTGCCTGGAGTGTAACTAGCCCCGGGGAGCTGTTTTTT,CAWSVTSPGELFF
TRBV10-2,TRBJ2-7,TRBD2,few,TGCGCCAGCAGTGACAGCGGGGGGTACGAGCAGTACTTC,CASSDSGGYEQYF
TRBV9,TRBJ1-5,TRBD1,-,TGTGCCAGCAGCGTAAGACGGGACAGCAGAAATCAGCCCCAGCATTTT,CASSVRRDSRNQPQHF
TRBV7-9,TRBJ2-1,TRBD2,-,TGTGCCAGCAGCTTAATCCTAGCGGGCTACAATGAGCAGTTCTTC,CASSLILAGYNEQFF
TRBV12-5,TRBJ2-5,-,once,TGTGCTAGTGGTCAAGAGACCCAGTACTTC,CASGQETQYF
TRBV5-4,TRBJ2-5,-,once,TGTGCCAGCAGCTTCGACCTTCGGGAGACCCAGTACTTC,CASSFDLRETQYF
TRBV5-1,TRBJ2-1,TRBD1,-,TGCGCCAGCCAGGGGGCGCTTATCAATGAGCAGTTCTTC,CASQGALINEQFF
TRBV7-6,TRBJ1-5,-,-,TGTGCCAGCAGCCAGGGGTTCTCTCAGCCCCAGCATTTT,CASSQGFSQPQHF
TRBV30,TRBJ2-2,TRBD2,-,TGTGCCTGGAGTGGGGAACTAGCGATGAGGTCCACCGGGGAGCTGTTTTTT,CAWSGELAMRSTGELFF
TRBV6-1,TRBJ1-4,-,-,TGTGCCAGCAGCAGGGAAGGGTCAACTAATGAAAAACTGTTTTTT,CASSREGSTNEKLFF
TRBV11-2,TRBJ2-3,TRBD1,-,TGTGCCAGCAGCTTTAGCGCGACGCTGCCGGGACAGGGTTCAGATACGCAGTATTTT,CASSFSATLPGQGSDTQYF
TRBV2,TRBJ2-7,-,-,TGTGCCAGCAGTGAAGGCCCAGGGAACTCCTACGAGCAGTACTTC,CASSEGPGNSYEQYF
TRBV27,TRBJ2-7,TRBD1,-,TGTGCCAGCAGTTTATCCGGGACAGGGGGTCTCTACGAGCAGTACTTC,CASSLSGTGGLYEQYF
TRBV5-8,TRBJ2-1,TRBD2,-,TGTGCCAGCAGCTTGCGCGCGACTAGCGGGGGCAATGAGCAGTTCTTC,CASSLRATSGGNEQFF
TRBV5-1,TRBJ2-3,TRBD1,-,TGCGCCAGCAGCATATCGGGACAGGGGATGCCAGATACGCAGTATTTT,CASSISGQGMPDTQYF
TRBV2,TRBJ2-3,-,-,TGTGCCAGCAGGCCACTAGCTCCAGATACGCAGTATTTT,CASRPLAPDTQYF
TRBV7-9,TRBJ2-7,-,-,TGTGCCAGCAGTGACAGCTCCTACGAGCAGTACTTC,CASSDSSYEQYF
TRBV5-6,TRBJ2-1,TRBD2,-,TGTGCCAGCAGCCTCGGACTAGCGGGACTTAATGAGCAGTTCTTC,CASSLGLAGLNEQFF
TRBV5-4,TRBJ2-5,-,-,TGTGCCAGCAGCCCGGGGATGCAAGAGATCCAGTACTTC,CASSPGMQEIQYF
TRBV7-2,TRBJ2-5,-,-,TGTGCCAGCAGCCCAACACCAAATCCGGGCGAGACCCAGTACTTC,CASSPTPNPGETQYF
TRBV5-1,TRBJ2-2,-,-,TGCGCCAGCAGCTTGGCCGAGGTATTACCGAACACCGGGGAGCTGTTTTTT,CASSLAEVLPNTGELFF
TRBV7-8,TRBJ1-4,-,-,TGTGCCAGCAGCACCGAAGGGGGTGGCGAAAAACTGTTTTTT,CASSTEGGGEKLFF
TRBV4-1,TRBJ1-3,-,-,TGCGCCAGCAGCCAAGGTCTTTCTGGAAACACCATATATTTT,CASSQGLSGNTIYF
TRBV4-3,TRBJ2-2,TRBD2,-,TGCGCCAGCAGCCACGCCGGCCGGGGGGACACCGGGGAGCTGTTTTTT,CASSHAGRGDTGELFF
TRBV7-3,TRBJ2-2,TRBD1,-,TGTGCCAGCAGCTTACTAGGGGGCGACGCCGGGGAGCTGTTTTTT,CASSLLGGDAGELFF
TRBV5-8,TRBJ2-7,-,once,TGTGCCAGCAGCTGGCGGGACCGGCCCCTCTACGAGCAGTACTTC,CASSWRDRPLYEQYF
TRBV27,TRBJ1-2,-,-,TGTGCCAGCAGCCCAGAGTGGGGGGCTTGGGGCTACACCTTC,CASSPEWGAWGYTF
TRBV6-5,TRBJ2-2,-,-,TGTGCCAGCGGGGAAGGCGGGGAGCTGTTTTTT,CASGEGGELFF
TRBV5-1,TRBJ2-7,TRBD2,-,TGCGCCAGCAGCTCTGCGGCGGGAGGGCCCTACGAGCAGTACTTC,CASSSAAGGPYEQYF
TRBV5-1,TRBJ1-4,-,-,TGCGCCAGCAGACTAAATGTGGTAGGGGAAAAACTGTTTTTT,CASRLNVVGEKLFF
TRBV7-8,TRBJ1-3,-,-,TGTGCCAGCAGCTTAGCGCGGGGGGACTGGGGCTCTGGAAACACCATATATTTT,CASSLARGDWGSGNTIYF
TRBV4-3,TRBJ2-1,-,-,TGCGCCAGCAGCCAAGATACAGGTTCCTACAATGAGCAGTTCTTC,CASSQDTGSYNEQFF
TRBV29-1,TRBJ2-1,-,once,TGCAGCGTTGGGGGTTTTTCAGGACGACCCATTTACAATGAGCAGTTCTTC,CSVGGFSGRPIYNEQFF
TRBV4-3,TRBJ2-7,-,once,TGCGCCAGCAGCCAAGCAGTAGCGGAGACCTACGAGCAGTACTTC,CASSQAVAETYEQYF
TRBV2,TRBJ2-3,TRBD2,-,TGTGCCAGCGGGCGGGAGGCGGATACGCAGTATTTT,CASGREADTQYF
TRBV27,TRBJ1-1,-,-,TGTGCCAGCAGTTCCAACTCGGGAACTGAAGCTTTCTTT,CASSSNSGTEAFF
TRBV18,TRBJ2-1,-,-,TGTGCCAGCTTTTTGAGCGGAGAAAACAATGAGCAGTTCTTC,CASFLSGENNEQFF
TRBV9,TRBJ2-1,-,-,TGTGCCAGCAGCGTGTCCTGGGGGACCTACAATGAGCAGTTCTTC,CASSVSWGTYNEQFF
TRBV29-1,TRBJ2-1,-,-,TGCAGCGTTGATAGCCCAAAGGCCAATGAGCAGTTCTTC,CSVDSPKANEQFF
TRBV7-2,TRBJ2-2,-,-,TGTGCCAGCAGCTTAGGGATCTACACCGGGGAGCTGTTTTTT,CASSLGIYTGELFF
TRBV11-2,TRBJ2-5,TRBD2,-,TGTGCCAGCAGCTTAGCCGGGGGGAAATACGTACAAGAGACCCAGTACTTC,CASSLAGGKYVQETQYF
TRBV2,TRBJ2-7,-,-,TGTGCCAGCAGCCCCGAGGCCGTGGACGGTTCCTACGAGCAGTACTTC,CASSPEAVDGSYEQYF
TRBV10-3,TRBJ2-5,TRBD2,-,TGTGCCACCTCCCCTATCGGTAGCGGGGTTGGGGAGACCCAGTACTTC,CATSPIGSGVGETQYF
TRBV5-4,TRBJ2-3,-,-,TGTGCCAGCAGCTTTTTGGGAGGAGATACGCAGTATTTT,CASSFLGGDTQYF
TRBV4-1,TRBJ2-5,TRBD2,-,TGCGCCAGCAGCCAATTTAGCGGGCAAGAGACCCAGTACTTC,CASSQFSGQETQYF
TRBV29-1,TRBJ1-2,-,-,TGCAGCGTTGTGTGGCAGGGCCTGCATGGCTACACCTTC,CSVVWQGLHGYTF
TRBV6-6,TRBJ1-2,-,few,TGTGCCAGCAGTTCCCGGGAACATATTCATGGCTACACCTTC,CASSSREHIHGYTF
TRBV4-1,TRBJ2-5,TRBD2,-,TGCGCCAGCAGCCAAGAACTAGCGATAGAGACCCAGTACTTC,CASSQELAIETQYF
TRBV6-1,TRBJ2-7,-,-,TGTGCCAGCAGCATAGGGCAGGACTACGAGCAGTACTTC,CASSIGQDYEQYF
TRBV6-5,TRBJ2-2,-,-,TGTGCCAGCACCTACGCCGAGGGGGTGGAGCTGTTTTTT,CASTYAEGVELFF
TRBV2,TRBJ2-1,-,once,TGTGCCAGCACCGGGACCTACAATGAGCAGTTCTTC,CASTGTYNEQFF
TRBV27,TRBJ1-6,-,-,TGTGCCAGCACCCTTCGGGGGGCCAATTCACCCCTCCACTTT,CASTLRGANSPLHF
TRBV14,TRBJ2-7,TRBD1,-,TGTGCCAGCAGCGACAGGGTGGGGTCCTACGAGCAGTACTTC,CASSDRVGSYEQYF
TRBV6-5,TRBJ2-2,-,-,TGTGCCAGCAGTTACGTCACCGGGGAGCTGTTTTTT,CASSYVTGELFF
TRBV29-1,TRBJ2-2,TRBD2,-,TGCAGCGGGCTAGCGGACCACCCGGGGGAGCTGTTTTTT,CSGLADHPGELFF
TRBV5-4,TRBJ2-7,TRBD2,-,TGTGCCAGCAGCTTGGTGTCGATAGCGGGAGGGCCCTACGAGCAGTACTTC,CASSLVSIAGGPYEQYF
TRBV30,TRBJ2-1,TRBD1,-,TGTGCCTGGAGTGAAGGACAGGGAGCCAATGAGCAGTTCTTC,CAWSEGQGANEQFF
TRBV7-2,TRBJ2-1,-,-,TGTGCCAGCAGCCCAGAGAACGAGGGTGGTGAGCAGTTCTTC,CASSPENEGGEQFF
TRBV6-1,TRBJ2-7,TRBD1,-,TGTGCCAGCAGTGAATGGGCAGGGGGAATGGACTACGAGCAGTACTTC,CASSEWAGGMDYEQYF
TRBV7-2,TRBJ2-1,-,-,TGTGCCAGCAGCTTAGAAGGGGGGCCCTACAATGAGCAGTTCTTC,CASSLEGGPYNEQFF